This TCR beta chain appears in the sequencing data of a study of monozygotic twins with inflammatory bowel disease. Using the 5' RACE reads, TCRdb records one entry per CDR3 protein without DNA. The sample has 90,000 to 110,000 distinct CDR3 sequences, and its top ten clones hold around an eighth. The sequence derives from a human donor with ulcerative colitis or Crohn's disease, or a healthy co-twin of an affected twin (not recorded which). The sample taken for sequencing was blood.

The CDR3 loop reads CASSQSRDRGYEQYF. The genes are TRBV4-3 and TRBJ2-7; lacking DNA, the TRBD1 call made by TCRdb goes unchecked. Germline loops: CDR1 LGHNA, CDR2 YSLEER. CDR3 length: 15 residues.